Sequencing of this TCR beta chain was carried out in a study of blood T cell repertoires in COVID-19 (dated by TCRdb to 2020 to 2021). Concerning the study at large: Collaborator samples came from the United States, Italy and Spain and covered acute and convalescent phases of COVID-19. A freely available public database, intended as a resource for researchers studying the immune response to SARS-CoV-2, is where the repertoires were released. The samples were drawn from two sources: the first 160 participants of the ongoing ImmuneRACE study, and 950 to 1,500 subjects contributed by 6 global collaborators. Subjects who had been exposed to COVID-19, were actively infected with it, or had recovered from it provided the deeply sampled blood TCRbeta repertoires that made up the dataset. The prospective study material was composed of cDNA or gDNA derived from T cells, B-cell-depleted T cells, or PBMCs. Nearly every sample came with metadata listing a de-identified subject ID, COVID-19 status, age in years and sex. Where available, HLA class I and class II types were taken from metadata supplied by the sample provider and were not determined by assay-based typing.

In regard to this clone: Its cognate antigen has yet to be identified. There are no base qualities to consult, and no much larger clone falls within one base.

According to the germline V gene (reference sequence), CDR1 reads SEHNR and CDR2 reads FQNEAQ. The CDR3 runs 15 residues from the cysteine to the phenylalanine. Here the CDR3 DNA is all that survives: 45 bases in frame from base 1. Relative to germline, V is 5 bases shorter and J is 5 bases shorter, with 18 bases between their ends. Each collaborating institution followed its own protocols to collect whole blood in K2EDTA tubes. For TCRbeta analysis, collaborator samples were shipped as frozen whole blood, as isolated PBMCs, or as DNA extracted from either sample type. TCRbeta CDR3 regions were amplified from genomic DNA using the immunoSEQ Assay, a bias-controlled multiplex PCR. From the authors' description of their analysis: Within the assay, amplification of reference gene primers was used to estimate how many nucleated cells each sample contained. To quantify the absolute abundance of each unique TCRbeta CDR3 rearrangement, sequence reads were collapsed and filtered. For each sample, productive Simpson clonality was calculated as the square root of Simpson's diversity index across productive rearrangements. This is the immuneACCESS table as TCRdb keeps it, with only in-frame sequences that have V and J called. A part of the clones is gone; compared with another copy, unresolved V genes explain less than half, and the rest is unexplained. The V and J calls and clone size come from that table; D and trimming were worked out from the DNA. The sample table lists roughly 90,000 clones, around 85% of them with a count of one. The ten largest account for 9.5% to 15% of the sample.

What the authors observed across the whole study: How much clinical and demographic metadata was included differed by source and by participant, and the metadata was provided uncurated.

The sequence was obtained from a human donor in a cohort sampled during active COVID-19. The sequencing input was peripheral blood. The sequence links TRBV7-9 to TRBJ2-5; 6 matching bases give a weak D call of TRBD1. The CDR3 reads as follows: CASSPLVGDKETQYF. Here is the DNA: TGTGCCAGCAGCCCCCTGGTAGGGGACAAGGAGACCCAGTACTTC.